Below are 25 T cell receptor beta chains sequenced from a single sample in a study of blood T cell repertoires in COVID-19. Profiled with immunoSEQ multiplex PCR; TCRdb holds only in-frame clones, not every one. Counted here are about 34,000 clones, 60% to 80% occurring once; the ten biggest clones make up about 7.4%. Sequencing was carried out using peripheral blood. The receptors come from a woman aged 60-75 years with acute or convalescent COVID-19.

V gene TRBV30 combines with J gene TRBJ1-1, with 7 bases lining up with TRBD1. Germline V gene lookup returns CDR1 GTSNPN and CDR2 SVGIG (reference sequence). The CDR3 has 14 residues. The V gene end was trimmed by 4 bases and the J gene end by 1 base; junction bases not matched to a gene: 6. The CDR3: CAWNPDRPNTEAFF. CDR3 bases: TGTGCCTGGAACCCGGACAGGCCGAACACTGAAGCTTTCTTT.

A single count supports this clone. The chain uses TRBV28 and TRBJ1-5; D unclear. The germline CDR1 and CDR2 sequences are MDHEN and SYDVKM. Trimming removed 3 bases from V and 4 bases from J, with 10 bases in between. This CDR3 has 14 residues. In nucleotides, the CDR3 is TGTGCCAGCAGTTTTCTGACTGGAAATCAGCCCCAGCATTTT. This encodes CASSFLTGNQPQHF.

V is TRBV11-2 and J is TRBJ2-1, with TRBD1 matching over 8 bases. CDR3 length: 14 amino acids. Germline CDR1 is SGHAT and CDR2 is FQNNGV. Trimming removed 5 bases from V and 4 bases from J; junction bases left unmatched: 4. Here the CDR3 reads CASSADRVYNEQFF. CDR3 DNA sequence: TGTGCCAGCAGCGCGGACAGGGTTTACAATGAGCAGTTCTTC.

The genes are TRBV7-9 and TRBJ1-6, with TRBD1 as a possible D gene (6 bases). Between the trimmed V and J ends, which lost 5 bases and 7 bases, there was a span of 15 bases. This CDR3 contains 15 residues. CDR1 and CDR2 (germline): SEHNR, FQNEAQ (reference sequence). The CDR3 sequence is CASSNRDNANSPLHF. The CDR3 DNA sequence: TGTGCCAGCAGCAACCGGGACAATGCGAATTCACCCCTCCACTTT. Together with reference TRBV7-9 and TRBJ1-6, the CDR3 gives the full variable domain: DTGVSQNPRHKITKRGQNVTFRCDPISEHNRLYWYRQTLGQGPEFLTYFQNEAQLEKSRLLSDRFSAERPKGSFSTLEIQRTEQGDSAMYLCASSNRDNANSPLHFGNGTRLTVT.

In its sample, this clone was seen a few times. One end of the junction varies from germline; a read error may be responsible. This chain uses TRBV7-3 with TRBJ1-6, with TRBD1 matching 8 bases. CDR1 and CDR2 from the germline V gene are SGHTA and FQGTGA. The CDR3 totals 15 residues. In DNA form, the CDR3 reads TGTGCCAGCAGCCAAACAGGGGGTTATAGTTCACCCCTCCACTTT. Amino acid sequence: CASSQTGGYSSPLHF.

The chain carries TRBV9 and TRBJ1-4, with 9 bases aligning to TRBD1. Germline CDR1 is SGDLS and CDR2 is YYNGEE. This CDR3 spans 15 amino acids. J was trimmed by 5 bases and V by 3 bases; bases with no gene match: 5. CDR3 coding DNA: TGTGCCAGCAGCGCTTTAGACAGGGGGAATGAAAAACTGTTTTTT. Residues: CASSALDRGNEKLFF. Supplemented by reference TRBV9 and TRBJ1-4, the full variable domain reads DSGVTQTPKHLITATGQRVTLRCSPRSGDLSVYWYQQSLDQGLQFLIQYYNGEERAKGNILERFSAQQFPDLHSELNLSSLELGDSALYFCASSALDRGNEKLFFGSGTQLSVL.

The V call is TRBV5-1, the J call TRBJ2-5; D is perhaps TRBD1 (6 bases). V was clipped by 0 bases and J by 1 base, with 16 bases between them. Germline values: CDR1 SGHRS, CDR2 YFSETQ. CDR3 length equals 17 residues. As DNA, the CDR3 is TGCGCCAGCAGCTTGGGCATGAATCAGGGGCCCCAAGAGACCCAGTACTTC. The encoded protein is CASSLGMNQGPQETQYF.

The CDR3 bases are TGTGCCAGCAGTCCGATCGGGGGGGGCCGCGAGCAGTACTTC. Translated: CASSPIGGGREQYF. The V gene is TRBV6-2 or TRBV6-3, the J gene TRBJ2-7; the match to TRBD2 covers 8 bases. CDR3 length equals 14 residues. Germline CDR1 and CDR2: MNHEY and SVGEGT. With V trimmed by 5 bases and J by 6 bases, 9 bases remained unmatched.

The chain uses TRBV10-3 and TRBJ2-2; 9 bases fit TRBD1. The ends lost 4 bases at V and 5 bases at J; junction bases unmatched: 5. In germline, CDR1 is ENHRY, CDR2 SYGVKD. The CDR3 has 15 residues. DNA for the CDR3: TGTGCCATCAGTGGCGGGACAGGGAGTACCGGGGAGCTGTTTTTT. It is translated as CAISGGTGSTGELFF.

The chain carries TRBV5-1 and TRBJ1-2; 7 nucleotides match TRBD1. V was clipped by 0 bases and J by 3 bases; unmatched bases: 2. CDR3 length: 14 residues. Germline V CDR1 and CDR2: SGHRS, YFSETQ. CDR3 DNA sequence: TGCGCCAGCAGCTTGGCAGGGACAGACTATGGCTACACCTTC. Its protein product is CASSLAGTDYGYTF.

The CDR3 DNA reads TGCAGCGTTGAAGCCAGGGCCACAGCTAACTATGGCTACACCTTC. Protein: CSVEARATANYGYTF. The J gene is TRBJ1-2, the V gene TRBV29-1, with D possibly TRBD1 on 5 matching bases. The V end lost 1 base, the J end lost 0 bases, and 12 bases lay between the germline ends. The CDR3 spans 15 residues. Per germline, CDR1 SQVTM and CDR2 ANQGSEA. The full variable domain, its missing parts supplied by reference TRBV29-1 and TRBJ1-2, is SAVISQKPSRDICQRGTSLTIQCQVDSQVTMMFWYRQQPGQSLTLIATANQGSEATYESGFVIDKFPISRPNLTFSTLTVSNMSPEDSSIYLCSVEARATANYGYTFGSGTRLTVV.

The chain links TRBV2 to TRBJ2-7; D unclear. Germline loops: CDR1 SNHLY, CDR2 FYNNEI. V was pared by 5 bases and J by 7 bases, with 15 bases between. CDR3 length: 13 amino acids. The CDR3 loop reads CASSPRLAREQYF. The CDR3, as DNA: TGTGCCAGCAGTCCACGACTGGCCCGGGAGCAGTACTTC.

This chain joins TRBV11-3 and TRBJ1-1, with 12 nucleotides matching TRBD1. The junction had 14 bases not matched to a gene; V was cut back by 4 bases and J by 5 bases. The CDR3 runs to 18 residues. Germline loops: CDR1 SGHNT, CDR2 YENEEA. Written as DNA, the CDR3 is TGTGCCAGCAGCTCAAAAACCGGGACAGGGGGCTGGGAAACTGAAGCTTTCTTT. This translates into CASSSKTGTGGWETEAFF.

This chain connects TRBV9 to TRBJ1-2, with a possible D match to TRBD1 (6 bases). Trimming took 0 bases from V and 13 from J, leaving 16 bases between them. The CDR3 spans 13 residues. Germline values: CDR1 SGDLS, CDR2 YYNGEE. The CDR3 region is CASSVEGNRERTF. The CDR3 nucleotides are TGTGCCAGCAGCGTAGAGGGGAACAGGGAGCGCACCTTC. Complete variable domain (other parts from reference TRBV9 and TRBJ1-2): DSGVTQTPKHLITATGQRVTLRCSPRSGDLSVYWYQQSLDQGLQFLIQYYNGEERAKGNILERFSAQQFPDLHSELNLSSLELGDSALYFCASSVEGNRERTFGSGTRLTVV.

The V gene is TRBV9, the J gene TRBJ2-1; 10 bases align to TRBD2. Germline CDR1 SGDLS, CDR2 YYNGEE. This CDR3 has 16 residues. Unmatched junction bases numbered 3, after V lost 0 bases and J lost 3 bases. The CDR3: CASSVGSGGGYNEQFF. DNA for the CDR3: TGTGCCAGCAGCGTAGGGAGCGGGGGGGGCTACAATGAGCAGTTCTTC.

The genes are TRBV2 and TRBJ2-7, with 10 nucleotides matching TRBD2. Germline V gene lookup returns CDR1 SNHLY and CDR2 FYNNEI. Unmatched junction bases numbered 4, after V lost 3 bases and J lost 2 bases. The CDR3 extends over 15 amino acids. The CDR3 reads CASSDSLAGAYEQYF. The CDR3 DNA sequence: TGTGCCAGCAGTGATAGTCTAGCGGGGGCCTACGAGCAGTACTTC.

CDR3 region: CASSSYGVRSGELFF. The CDR3 DNA reads as TGTGCCAGCAGCTCATACGGGGTTCGCTCCGGGGAGCTGTTTTTT. The chain employs TRBV7-3 and TRBJ2-2; maybe TRBD2 (5 bases). The ends were cut back, 4 bases at V and 6 bases at J, with 15 bases in the middle. Germline lookup yields CDR1 SGHTA and CDR2 FQGTGA. This CDR3 has 15 amino acids.

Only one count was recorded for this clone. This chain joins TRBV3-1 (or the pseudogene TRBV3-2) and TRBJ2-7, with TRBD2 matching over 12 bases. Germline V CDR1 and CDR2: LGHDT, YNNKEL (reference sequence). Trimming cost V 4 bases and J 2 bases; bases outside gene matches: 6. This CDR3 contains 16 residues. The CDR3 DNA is TGTGCCAGCAGCCTAGGACTAGCGGGGAAAACCTACGAGCAGTACTTC. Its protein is CASSLGLAGKTYEQYF.

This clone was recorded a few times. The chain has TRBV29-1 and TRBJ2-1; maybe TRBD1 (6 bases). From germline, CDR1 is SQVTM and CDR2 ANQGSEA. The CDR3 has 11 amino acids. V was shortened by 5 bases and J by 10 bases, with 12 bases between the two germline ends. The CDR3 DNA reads TGCAGCGTTAATACAGGGTCCGAGCAGTTCTTC. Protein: CSVNTGSEQFF.

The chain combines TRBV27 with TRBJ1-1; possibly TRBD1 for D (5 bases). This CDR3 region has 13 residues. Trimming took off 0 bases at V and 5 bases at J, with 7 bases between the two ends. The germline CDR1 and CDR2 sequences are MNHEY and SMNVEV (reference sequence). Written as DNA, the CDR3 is TGTGCCAGCAGTTTATCCCGACAGACTGAAGCTTTCTTT. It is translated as CASSLSRQTEAFF.

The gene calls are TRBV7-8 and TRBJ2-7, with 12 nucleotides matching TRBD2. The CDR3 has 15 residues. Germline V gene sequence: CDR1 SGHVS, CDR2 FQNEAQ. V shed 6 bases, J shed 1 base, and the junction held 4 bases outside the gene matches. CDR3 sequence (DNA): TGTGCCAGCAGTTCCACTAGCGGGGGGTCCTACGAGCAGTACTTC. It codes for CASSSTSGGSYEQYF.

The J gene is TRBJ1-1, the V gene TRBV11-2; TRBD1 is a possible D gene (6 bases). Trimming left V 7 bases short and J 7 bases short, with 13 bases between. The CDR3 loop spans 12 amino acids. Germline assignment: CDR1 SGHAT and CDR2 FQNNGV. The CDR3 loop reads CASTTGSGEAFF. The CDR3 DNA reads TGTGCCAGCACCACAGGGTCTGGTGAAGCTTTCTTT.

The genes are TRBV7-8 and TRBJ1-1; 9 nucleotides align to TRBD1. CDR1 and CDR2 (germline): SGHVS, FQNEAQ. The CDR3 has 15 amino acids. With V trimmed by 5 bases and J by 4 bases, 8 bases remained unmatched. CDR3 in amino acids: CASSRRTGDTTEAFF. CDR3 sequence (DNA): TGTGCCAGCAGCCGAAGGACAGGGGATACCACTGAAGCTTTCTTT.

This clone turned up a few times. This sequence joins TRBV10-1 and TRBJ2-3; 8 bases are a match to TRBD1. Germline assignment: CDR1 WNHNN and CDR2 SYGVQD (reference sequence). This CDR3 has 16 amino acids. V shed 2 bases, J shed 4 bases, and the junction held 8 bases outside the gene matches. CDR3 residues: CASSERGTGGPDTQYF. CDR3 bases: TGCGCCAGCAGTGAGAGGGGGACAGGCGGACCAGATACGCAGTATTTT.

CDR3 nucleotides: TGTGCCAGCAGCCAAGGGGGGGGAGAACAAGAGACCCAGTACTTC. It specifies CASSQGGGEQETQYF. The genes are TRBV4-2 and TRBJ2-5, with 7 nucleotides matching TRBD2. CDR1 is LGHNA and CDR2 is YNFKEQ in the germline V gene. The ends lost 1 base at V and 2 bases at J; junction bases unmatched: 4. The CDR3 spans 15 residues.